Presented here are 30 T cell receptor beta chains from one specimen sequenced in a study of shared clonotypes between healthy human individuals. Naive-designated CD8 cells lacked CD45RO, were positively enriched for CCR7, and omitted terminally differentiated effector memory CD45RA+ cells. The method was immunoSEQ multiplex PCR; TCRdb's version includes in-frame clones alone and lacks a portion of them. The sample has 2 million or so clones, about 95% seen once. The sequenced sample was naive CD8+ T cells sorted from blood. These receptors were collected from a man younger than 30 in good health.

V and J are TRBV30 and TRBJ2-7; D is perhaps TRBD1 (5 bases). Germline-derived CDR1 and CDR2 are GTSNPN and SVGIG (reference sequence). CDR3 length: 14 residues. V lost 0 bases and J lost 5, with 14 bases in between. The CDR3 protein is CAWSVWGHPNEQYF. As DNA, the CDR3 is TGTGCCTGGAGTGTATGGGGCCACCCCAACGAGCAGTACTTC.

The V and J genes are TRBV5-1 and TRBJ2-3; D perhaps matches TRBD2 (7 bases). CDR3 length: 14 amino acids. CDR1 and CDR2 from the germline V gene are SGHRS and YFSETQ. V lost 3 bases, J lost 5 bases, and 13 bases lay in between. The CDR3 DNA reads as TGCGCCAGCAGCTCAGGACTAGGGGGAGATACGCAGTATTTT. Translating gives CASSSGLGGDTQYF.

The chain recombines TRBV25-1 with TRBJ2-3; the D is unclear. This CDR3 spans 14 amino acids. V was cut by 2 bases and J by 4 bases, with 10 bases left in between. Looked up from germline, CDR1 is MGHDK and CDR2 is SYGVNS. The CDR3 nucleotides read TGTGCCAGCAGTGAAGGGTCGGGCCCAGATACGCAGTATTTT. Translated: CASSEGSGPDTQYF.

The chain links TRBV30 to TRBJ2-7, with D perhaps matching TRBD1 (6 bases). V lost 0 bases, J lost 5 bases, and 14 bases lay in between. The CDR3 spans 14 residues. Germline V gene lookup returns CDR1 GTSNPN and CDR2 SVGIG (reference sequence). As DNA, the CDR3 is TGTGCCTGGAGTGTGGGGGCAGGGAAGCACGAGCAGTACTTC. Protein: CAWSVGAGKHEQYF.

The chain has TRBV5-1 and TRBJ2-1; D is unclear. Trimming stripped 0 bases from V and 7 bases from J, with 5 bases between. CDR1 and CDR2 from the germline V gene are SGHRS and YFSETQ. This CDR3 has 12 amino acids. CDR3 amino acids: CASSLGENEQFF. The DNA for the CDR3 is TGCGCCAGCAGCTTGGGGGAAAATGAGCAGTTCTTC.

This clone appeared a single time. This sequence joins TRBV9 and TRBJ2-1; D gene uncertain. The germline V gene encodes CDR1 SGDLS and CDR2 YYNGEE. V lost 0 bases to trimming and J lost 7 bases, with 8 bases between them. CDR3 length equals 13 residues. CDR3 loop: CASSVDMDNEQFF. CDR3 sequence (DNA): TGTGCCAGCAGCGTAGATATGGATAATGAGCAGTTCTTC.

This clone was detected only a few times. The chain has TRBV5-6 and TRBJ2-7, with TRBD2 matching 11 bases. This CDR3 has 15 amino acids. CDR1 and CDR2 (germline): SGHDT, YYEEEE. V shed 3 bases and J 2 bases; nucleotides not matched to a gene: 4. CDR3 bases: TGTGCCAGCAGCTGGGGGACTAGCGGACCCTACGAGCAGTACTTC. Encoded protein: CASSWGTSGPYEQYF.

The chain uses TRBV6-1 and TRBJ2-7, with 15 bases fitting TRBD2. This CDR3 has 13 amino acids. J lost 7 bases, V lost 11 bases, and 6 bases had no gene match. From germline, CDR1 is MNHNS and CDR2 SASEGT. Here the CDR3 DNA reads TGTGCCTGTGGACTAGCGGGAGGGGGAGAGCAGTACTTC. Translating gives CACGLAGGGEQYF.

The chain recombines TRBV7-9 with TRBJ1-5; D possibly corresponds to TRBD1 (6 bases). Per germline, CDR1 SEHNR and CDR2 FQNEAQ (reference sequence). This CDR3 spans 14 amino acids. V shed 1 base and J shed 6 bases, with 10 bases lying between them. In nucleotides, the CDR3 is TGTGCCAGCAGCTTAGGAGGGGGAAGTCAGCCCCAGCATTTT. It is translated as CASSLGGGSQPQHF.

The chain uses TRBV5-4 and TRBJ2-5; 9 nucleotides line up with TRBD1. The CDR3 consists of 17 residues. The V segment lost 3 bases and the J segment 7 bases; nucleotides outside the gene matches: 16. CDR1 and CDR2 (germline): SGHNT, YYREEE (reference sequence). CDR3 in amino acids: CASSSPGQGPADGTQYF. Written as DNA, the CDR3 is TGTGCCAGCAGCTCACCGGGACAGGGACCAGCCGATGGGACCCAGTACTTC.

This clone has only one observation. The chain has TRBV4-3 and TRBJ2-7; D remains ambiguous. V was cut by 6 bases and J by 5 bases, with 23 bases left in between. Looked up from germline, CDR1 is LGHNA and CDR2 is YSLEER. The CDR3 runs 16 residues. The CDR3 region has the DNA TGCGCCAGCAGGCCGCCGGCAAGTGGGTTGTTGAACGAGCAGTACTTC. It translates to CASRPPASGLLNEQYF.

In regard to this clone: Other DNA sequences in the same sample also yield this CDR3. The chain links TRBV6-1 to TRBJ2-7; TRBD1 might be the D (5 bases). The CDR3 covers 11 residues. Germline assignment: CDR1 MNHNS and CDR2 SASEGT. With 6 bases removed from V and 4 bases from J, the gap between germline ends came to 7 bases. The CDR3 region has the DNA TGTGCCAGCAGAGACAGTTACGAGCAGTACTTC. Translating gives CASRDSYEQYF.

The genes are TRBV9 and TRBJ2-1; D is unclear. The V gene lost 4 bases and the J gene lost 6 bases, with 17 bases spanning the gap. CDR1 SGDLS and CDR2 YYNGEE come from the germline V gene. The CDR3 has 15 residues. CDR3 amino acids: CASSPTGHEANEQFF. The CDR3 DNA reads TGTGCCAGCAGCCCTACCGGCCACGAGGCCAATGAGCAGTTCTTC.

V is TRBV10-2 and J is TRBJ2-7; D remains ambiguous. The CDR3 has 13 residues. CDR1 and CDR2 (germline): WSHSY, SAAADI. Trimming shortened V by 4 bases and J by 1 base, and 8 bases separated the two germline ends. The CDR3 protein is CASSVGMSYEQYF. In DNA form, the CDR3 reads TGCGCCAGCAGTGTTGGAATGTCCTACGAGCAGTACTTC.

In regard to this clone: Other DNA variants within this sample encode the same CDR3. The V and J genes are TRBV4-1 and TRBJ2-7; D gene uncertain. Germline lookup yields CDR1 MGHRA and CDR2 YSYEKL. V was clipped by 2 bases and J by 0 bases, with 8 bases between them. The CDR3 runs 14 residues. The CDR3, as DNA: TGCGCCAGCAGCCAATCGGGCAGCTCCTACGAGCAGTACTTC. It is translated as CASSQSGSSYEQYF.

The chain recombines TRBV14 with TRBJ2-3; 8 bases line up with TRBD1. Germline V lookup: CDR1 SGHDN, CDR2 FVKESK. The CDR3 runs to 16 residues. With 3 bases clipped from V and 2 bases from J, the junction kept 7 bases outside the gene matches. This chain's CDR3 is CASSHRTGTITDTQYF. DNA for the CDR3: TGTGCCAGCAGCCATAGGACAGGGACGATCACAGATACGCAGTATTTT.

This chain connects TRBV6-1 to TRBJ2-7; the match to TRBD2 covers 7 bases. In germline, CDR1 is MNHNS, CDR2 SASEGT. The CDR3 runs 14 residues. V shed 6 bases, J shed 5 bases, and the junction held 10 bases outside the gene matches. CDR3 sequence: CASSGTGGVHEQYF. The CDR3, as DNA: TGTGCCAGCAGCGGGACGGGGGGAGTCCACGAGCAGTACTTC.

The V and J genes are TRBV11-2 and TRBJ2-3, with 7 bases matching TRBD1. This CDR3 is built from 16 residues. Germline loops: CDR1 SGHAT, CDR2 FQNNGV. V shed 2 bases and J 2 bases; nucleotides not matched to a gene: 7. The CDR3 DNA reads TGTGCCAGCAGCTTACTCCGGGACAGCTACACAGATACGCAGTATTTT. Amino acid sequence: CASSLLRDSYTDTQYF.

This clone was detected only once. The chain employs TRBV6-6 and TRBJ2-7, with 8 bases lining up with TRBD1. V gave up 2 bases and J gave up 5 bases; unmatched junction bases: 2. CDR1 and CDR2 from the germline V gene are MNHNY and SVGAGI (reference sequence). The CDR3 has 13 amino acids. The CDR3 loop is CASSYADRDEQYF. In DNA form, the CDR3 reads TGTGCCAGCAGTTACGCGGACAGGGACGAGCAGTACTTC.

Remarks on this clone: The sample contains more than one DNA sequence encoding this CDR3. The chain employs TRBV5-1 and TRBJ2-7; D call uncertain. From germline, CDR1 is SGHRS and CDR2 YFSETQ. The length of the CDR3 is 13 residues. The germline V and J ends were trimmed by 0 bases and 4 bases, with 8 bases remaining between them. DNA for the CDR3: TGCGCCAGCAGCTTGGGGTCGGGTTACGAGCAGTACTTC. Protein: CASSLGSGYEQYF.

This clone was counted a single time. This chain connects TRBV27 to TRBJ1-1; no clear D. The CDR3 runs to 12 residues. CDR1 is MNHEY, CDR2 SMNVEV, per germline (reference sequence). With 6 bases removed from V and 4 bases from J, the gap between germline ends came to 9 bases. The CDR3 protein is CASRDDSTEAFF. In DNA form, the CDR3 reads TGTGCCAGCAGGGATGATAGCACTGAAGCTTTCTTT.

The rearrangement uses TRBV6-6 and TRBJ2-5; D gene uncertain. The CDR3 covers 13 residues. CDR1 and CDR2 (germline): MNHNY, SVGAGI (reference sequence). Trimming removed 5 bases from V and 4 bases from J, with 11 bases in between. CDR3 coding DNA: TGTGCCAGCAGTACTGGGGTAAGAGAGACCCAGTACTTC. Encoded protein: CASSTGVRETQYF.

V usage is TRBV27 and J usage is TRBJ1-5, with TRBD1 as a possible D gene (6 bases). The ends were cut back, 9 bases at V and 6 bases at J, with 18 bases in the middle. In germline, CDR1 is MNHEY, CDR2 SMNVEV (reference sequence). CDR3 length: 14 amino acids. Written as DNA, the CDR3 is TGTGCCAGTATCGGGACATTTAAGTTTCAGCCCCAGCATTTT. This encodes CASIGTFKFQPQHF.

On this clone itself: Other nucleotide sequences in the sample specify the same CDR3. The genes are TRBV6-5 and TRBJ2-3, with D uncertain. The length of the CDR3 is 14 residues. Germline assignment: CDR1 MNHEY and CDR2 SVGAGI. V dropped 3 bases and J dropped 0 bases, with 7 bases sitting between them. In DNA form, the CDR3 reads TGTGCCAGCAGTTATAGCCTAAGCACAGATACGCAGTATTTT. This encodes CASSYSLSTDTQYF.

In DNA form, the CDR3 reads TGTGCCAGCAGCCCCTCGGGGCTAGCGGGGGGCGGCAATGAGCAGTTCTTC. The encoded protein is CASSPSGLAGGGNEQFF. This chain joins TRBV7-9 and TRBJ2-1; the match to TRBD2 covers 11 bases. The CDR3 contains 17 residues. Looked up from germline, CDR1 is SEHNR and CDR2 is FQNEAQ (reference sequence). V lost 5 bases and J lost 6; bases outside the gene matches: 12.

The chain employs TRBV19 and TRBJ2-2; 9 positions agree with TRBD2. Trimming cost V 7 bases and J 5 bases; bases outside gene matches: 5. This CDR3 has 14 amino acids. CDR1 and CDR2 (germline): LNHDA, SQIVND (reference sequence). This CDR3 is CASMVAGVTGELFF. The CDR3 DNA reads TGTGCCAGTATGGTAGCGGGAGTGACCGGGGAGCTGTTTTTT.

The CDR3 DNA follows: TGTGCCAGCAGCTTAGTGACCGACGAGCAGTACTTC. It is translated as CASSLVTDEQYF. The gene calls are TRBV7-9 and TRBJ2-7; no firm D call. Trimming left V 1 base short and J 5 bases short, with 6 bases between. Germline CDR1 is SEHNR and CDR2 is FQNEAQ (reference sequence). This CDR3 spans 12 amino acids.

This chain links TRBV11-2 with TRBJ2-1, with D unresolved. Per the germline V gene, CDR1 is SGHAT and CDR2 is FQNNGV. Trimming left V 0 bases short and J 9 bases short, with 15 bases between. CDR3 size: 15 residues. This CDR3 is CASSLDLHVGGEQFF. The CDR3 DNA is TGTGCCAGCAGCTTAGATCTACACGTGGGCGGTGAGCAGTTCTTC.

As concerns this clone: Other DNA sequences within the sample encode an identical CDR3. The genes are TRBV7-9 and TRBJ2-7; tentative D call: TRBD2 (6 bases). The length of the CDR3 is 13 residues. Trimming took off 5 bases at V and 1 base at J, with 9 bases between the two ends. Germline V gene sequence: CDR1 SEHNR, CDR2 FQNEAQ (reference sequence). The CDR3: CASSPSVSYEQYF. The CDR3 region has the DNA TGTGCCAGCAGCCCTAGCGTTTCCTACGAGCAGTACTTC.

The rearrangement uses TRBV5-8 and TRBJ1-5, with D maybe TRBD1 (6 bases). The CDR3 consists of 13 residues. Trimming took off 4 bases at V and 5 bases at J, with 10 bases between the two ends. CDR1 is SGHTS, CDR2 YDEGEE, per germline. DNA of the CDR3: TGTGCCAGCAGCGTGACAGGTCATCAGCCCCAGCATTTT. Residues: CASSVTGHQPQHF.